This TCR beta chain is drawn from a study of blood T cell repertoires in COVID-19. Across the study: Collection of acute and convalescent COVID-19 samples took place in the United States, Italy and Spain.

Germline V gene lookup returns CDR1 SGHNT and CDR2 YYREEE (reference sequence). The V segment lost 6 bases and the J segment 3 bases; nucleotides outside the gene matches: 6. The CDR3 length is 15 residues. In the study's own analysis: For nucleated cells, counts were estimated from reference gene primer amplification. Clones were sequenced by immunoSEQ multiplex PCR, and TCRdb holds only the in-frame ones, with some missing. D and trimming come from the DNA, and the V and J calls and clone size come from that table. Of 110,000 or so clones in the sample, around 90% were seen once. The sample comprised peripheral blood. The chain links TRBV5-4 to TRBJ2-2; the match to TRBD2 covers 9 bases. The TCR sequence derives from a human donor in a cohort sampled during active COVID-19. The CDR3 reads CASTIAGADTGELFF. In nucleotides, the CDR3 is TGTGCCAGCACGATAGCGGGGGCCGACACCGGGGAGCTGTTTTTT.